A single sample gave rise to the 31 T cell receptor beta chains below, sequenced in a study of regulatory T cells in long-lasting Graves disease. Combining iRepertoire HTBI primers with Arm-PCR of CDR3 regions, the authors built TCR beta libraries. TCRdb passed the multiplex PCR reads through MiXCR, listing each CDR3 protein once. The profile shows 530,000 or so distinct CDR3 sequences, around an eighth of them singletons. Time point here: newly diagnosed GD, antithyroid drugs for less than 3 months. The TCR library was made from RNA that had been extracted from PBMCs in TRIzol. A further study also used this sample, focusing on T cells in Graves' hyperthyroidism and ophthalmopathy.

The sequencing used peripheral blood mononuclear cells (PBMCs), collected at new diagnosis, from a patient treated with antithyroid drugs. These receptors originate from a young man with Graves disease.

This clonotype occurred a few times. The rearrangement joins TRBV10-1 to TRBJ2-5, with 7 nucleotides matching TRBD2. The V segment lost 3 bases and the J segment 4 bases; nucleotides outside the gene matches: 5. The CDR3 spans 14 residues. In germline, CDR1 is WNHNN, CDR2 SYGVQD (reference sequence). The CDR3 nucleotides read TGCGCCAGCAGTGATCGGACTAGGGGAGAGACCCAGTACTTC. Its protein is CASSDRTRGETQYF.

Ten or more counts support this clonotype. The chain recombines TRBV5-1 with TRBJ1-1; possible D gene TRBD1, 6 bases. There are 15 residues in the CDR3. Germline values: CDR1 SGHRS, CDR2 YFSETQ. V was shortened by 0 bases and J by 4 bases, with 13 bases between the two germline ends. The CDR3 bases are TGCGCCAGCAGCTTGGGGGACACTGGGACCACTGAAGCTTTCTTT. This codes for CASSLGDTGTTEAFF.

Ten or more counts support this clonotype. V is TRBV2 and J is TRBJ2-7; 7 bases match TRBD1. Germline CDR1 SNHLY, CDR2 FYNNEI. The CDR3 has 14 residues. V lost 6 bases, J lost 1 base, and 6 bases stayed unmatched. The CDR3 nucleotides are TGTGCCAGCAGCTCGGACAGGACTTCCTACGAGCAGTACTTC. Amino acids: CASSSDRTSYEQYF.

This clonotype was detected ten times or more. This chain links TRBV6-1 with TRBJ1-5; no firm D call. Trimming left V 6 bases short and J 3 bases short, with 15 bases between. The CDR3 runs 15 residues. CDR1 and CDR2 from the germline V gene are MNHNS and SASEGT. This CDR3 reads CASRPTNTANQPQHF. The CDR3 DNA follows: TGTGCCAGCAGGCCGACAAACACGGCCAATCAGCCCCAGCATTTT.

This clonotype was detected only a few times. The CDR3 reads CSARSGSDEAFF. CDR3 sequence (DNA): TGCAGTGCTAGGTCCGGGAGTGATGAAGCTTTCTTT. This sequence joins TRBV20-1 and TRBJ1-1; no clear D. V lost 3 bases, J lost 7 bases, and 12 bases lay in between. CDR1 is DFQATT and CDR2 is SNEGSKA in the germline V gene (reference sequence). The CDR3 runs to 12 residues.

The V call is TRBV5-1, the J call TRBJ2-7, with TRBD2 as a possible D gene (6 bases). V dropped 3 bases and J dropped 0 bases, with 16 bases sitting between them. The CDR3 runs 16 residues. CDR1 is SGHRS and CDR2 is YFSETQ in the germline V gene. CDR3 protein: CASSSDGTLTSYEQYF. CDR3 coding DNA: TGCGCCAGCAGCTCAGACGGGACTTTAACCTCCTACGAGCAGTACTTC.

This clonotype was recorded a few times. The V call is TRBV25-1, the J call TRBJ1-2, with D hard to call. Trimming took off 4 bases at V and 2 bases at J, with 11 bases between the two ends. The germline V gene has CDR1 MGHDK and CDR2 SYGVNS. The CDR3 spans 14 residues. As DNA, the CDR3 is TGTGCCAGCAGTGTTGGAGGGCGGAACTATGGCTACACCTTC. As protein: CASSVGGRNYGYTF.

The table lists this clonotype with many counts. The chain couples TRBV4-1 to TRBJ1-1; D is ambiguous. The CDR3 is 14 residues long. Germline assignment: CDR1 MGHRA and CDR2 YSYEKL. Trimming cost V 3 bases and J 2 bases, with 10 bases left between them. Written as DNA, the CDR3 is TGCGCCAGCAGCCAGGCCCTTATTAACACTGAAGCTTTCTTT. The encoded protein is CASSQALINTEAFF.

This clonotype appeared many times. The rearrangement links TRBV2 to TRBJ2-2, with TRBD1 matching 12 bases. The CDR3 has 15 amino acids. V was pared by 7 bases and J by 3 bases, with 3 bases of the junction left unmatched. Per the germline V gene, CDR1 is SNHLY and CDR2 is FYNNEI. The CDR3: CASIGTGGDTGELFF. For the CDR3, the DNA is TGTGCCAGCATTGGGACAGGGGGCGACACCGGGGAGCTGTTTTTT.

The chain couples TRBV27 to TRBJ1-1; 8 positions match TRBD1. There are 12 residues in the CDR3. From germline, CDR1 is MNHEY and CDR2 SMNVEV (reference sequence). The ends lost 5 bases at V and 10 bases at J; junction bases unmatched: 6. The CDR3 coding sequence is TGTGCCAGCAGTACTTTCAGGGGGCGAGCTTTCTTT. Its protein is CASSTFRGRAFF.

This clonotype was counted at least ten times. The rearrangement joins TRBV29-1 to TRBJ2-7, with a possible D match to TRBD2 (5 bases). V was cut by 7 bases and J by 6 bases, with 13 bases left in between. CDR1 is SQVTM and CDR2 is ANQGSEA in the germline V gene. The CDR3 length is 11 residues. CDR3 residues: CSAEGLSEQYF. CDR3 nucleotides: TGCAGCGCCGAGGGCCTGAGCGAGCAGTACTTC.

Ten or more counts support this clonotype. The rearrangement uses TRBV10-3 and TRBJ2-3, with 8 positions matching TRBD2. After removal of 4 bases from V and 6 bases from J, the junction contained 9 bases not matched to a gene. Germline values: CDR1 ENHRY, CDR2 SYGVKD. CDR3 length equals 15 residues. Here the CDR3 reads CAISGNLAGTDTQYF. The DNA for the CDR3 is TGTGCCATCAGTGGAAACTTAGCGGGAACCGATACGCAGTATTTT.

V is TRBV12-3 or TRBV12-4 and J is TRBJ2-1, with D possibly being TRBD2 (6 bases). The germline V and J ends were trimmed by 11 bases and 4 bases, with 18 bases remaining between them. CDR3 size: 14 residues. Here the CDR3 reads CASQVASVYNEQFF. DNA for the CDR3: TGTGCCTCCCAGGTCGCTAGCGTATACAATGAGCAGTTCTTC.

V usage is TRBV5-1 and J usage is TRBJ2-5, with TRBD2 matching over 14 bases. Unmatched junction bases numbered 5, after V lost 3 bases and J lost 1 base. Germline-derived CDR1 and CDR2 are SGHRS and YFSETQ. CDR3 length: 17 residues. CDR3 in DNA: TGCGCCAGCAGCTGGTTCGGGACTAGCGGGAGCCAAGAGACCCAGTACTTC. Its protein is CASSWFGTSGSQETQYF.

This clonotype was found many times. The rearrangement joins TRBV11-2 to TRBJ2-1, with 11 bases that match TRBD2. The germline gives CDR1 SGHAT, CDR2 FQNNGV. The CDR3 extends over 18 amino acids. V trimming: 3 bases; J trimming: 8 bases; junction bases outside the gene matches: 15. In DNA, the CDR3 is TGTGCCAGCAGCTTTGGACTAGCGGGCCGGAGCCTAGTGGATGAGCAGTTCTTC. Translation: CASSFGLAGRSLVDEQFF. The variable domain in full, with the rest retrieved from reference TRBV11-2 and TRBJ2-1, is EAGVAQSPRYKIIEKRQSVAFWCNPISGHATLYWYQQILGQGPKLLIQFQNNGVVDDSQLPKDRFSAERLKGVDSTLKIQPAKLEDSAVYLCASSFGLAGRSLVDEQFFGPGTRLTVL.

This clonotype was seen many times. The rearrangement uses TRBV12-3 or TRBV12-4 and TRBJ1-5; 10 nucleotides agree with TRBD1. V shed 6 bases and J 7 bases; nucleotides not matched to a gene: 9. The CDR3 is made up of 15 amino acids. The CDR3 bases are TGTGCCAGCAGACCGCCGGGACAGGGGAGACAGCCCCAGCATTTT. This gives the protein CASRPPGQGRQPQHF.

This clonotype was observed many times. An end of the junction differs from the germline gene, which may be a read error. CDR3 amino acids: CASTFAGQRQETQYF. CDR3 DNA sequence: TGTGCAAGCACCTTTGCGGGACAGCGGCAAGAGACCCAGTACTTC. J is TRBJ2-5 and V is TRBV6-1; perhaps TRBD1 as D (7 bases). Looked up from germline, CDR1 is MNHNS and CDR2 is SASEGT. There are 15 residues in the CDR3.

This clonotype occurred a few times. This rearrangement joins TRBV9 to TRBJ2-2, with 8 positions matching TRBD2. The CDR3 loop spans 16 amino acids. CDR1 and CDR2 (germline): SGDLS, YYNGEE. V dropped 0 bases and J dropped 5; count of bases not matched to a gene: 6. DNA of the CDR3: TGTGCCAGCAGCGTAGTTGCGGGAGGAGTTACCGGGGAGCTGTTTTTT. This translates into CASSVVAGGVTGELFF.

The rearrangement joins TRBV27 to TRBJ2-3, with D perhaps TRBD1 (5 bases). The CDR3 consists of 16 residues. In germline, CDR1 is MNHEY, CDR2 SMNVEV (reference sequence). Trimming pared 6 bases from V and 6 bases from J, leaving 22 bases between. CDR3 in DNA: TGTGCCAGCAGCTCCCAGACAGACCCCAGGATGGATACGCAGTATTTT. Its translation is CASSSQTDPRMDTQYF.

With regard to this clonotype: A much more abundant neighbour one base away suggests this may be a read error. The chain carries TRBV5-1 and TRBJ2-7; D unclear. The CDR3 length is 14 residues. Germline V gene lookup returns CDR1 SGHRS and CDR2 YFSETQ. CDR3 in DNA: TGCGCCAGCAGCTTGGACTCCCTTGCCTACGAGCGGTACTTC. Translating gives CASSLDSLAYERYF.

This clonotype was counted at least ten times. The chain joins TRBV5-1 to TRBJ2-5, with D unclear. The J call may not be correct, given that the DNA end is closer to TRBJ2-1. Germline CDR1 SGHRS, CDR2 YFSETQ. This CDR3 comprises 11 residues. CDR3 coding DNA: TGCGCCAGCAGCGATGGAGTTGAGCAGTTCTTC. As protein: CASSDGVEQFF.

This clonotype was seen just once. The junction and the germline gene differ at one end; a read error may be behind it. The V gene is TRBV29-1, the J gene TRBJ2-4, with D unclear. Germline CDR1 is SQVTM and CDR2 is ANQGSEA. This CDR3 has 14 amino acids. The CDR3 nucleotides are TGCAGCGTTGAAGAGACTCGAGCCAAAAACATTCAGCACTTC. As protein: CSVEETRAKNIQHF.

With regard to this clonotype: A much larger clone differs from this one at a single base, so this may be a read error. The CDR3 DNA follows: TGCGCCAGCAGCTTTGTAGGGAACGAGCAGTACTTC. This translates into CASSFVGNEQYF. The chain is built from TRBV5-1 and TRBJ2-7; D unclear. CDR3 length equals 12 residues. With 2 bases removed from V and 5 bases from J, the gap between germline ends came to 8 bases. Germline V CDR1 and CDR2: SGHRS, YFSETQ.

This clonotype was recorded at least ten times. The V and J genes are TRBV2 and TRBJ2-1; the D call may be TRBD1 or TRBD2 (5 bases each). The ends were cut back, 8 bases at V and 5 bases at J, with 16 bases in the middle. This CDR3 spans 14 amino acids. Germline V gene sequence: CDR1 SNHLY, CDR2 FYNNEI. The CDR3 nucleotides read TGTGCCAGCGCCGGGGCCATTCGGGACAATGAGCAGTTCTTC. It yields the protein CASAGAIRDNEQFF.

This clonotype was seen repeatedly, ten times or more. V and J are TRBV7-2 and TRBJ2-2; D unclear. Germline V gene sequence: CDR1 SGHTA, CDR2 FQGNSA. This CDR3 is built from 14 residues. Trimming pared 6 bases from V and 0 bases from J, leaving 8 bases between. The CDR3 DNA follows: TGTGCCAGCAGGAGGCCCACGAACACCGGGGAGCTGTTTTTT. This translates into CASRRPTNTGELFF. The variable domain in full, with the rest retrieved from reference TRBV7-2 and TRBJ2-2, is GAGVSQSPSNKVTEKGKDVELRCDPISGHTALYWYRQSLGQGLEFLIYFQGNSAPDKSGLPSDRFSAERTGGSVSTLTIQRTQQEDSAVYLCASRRPTNTGELFFGEGSRLTVL.

In regard to this clonotype: An end of the junction does not agree with germline; a read error may underlie this. The V call is TRBV2, the J call TRBJ2-5; 8 bases agree with TRBD2. This CDR3 comprises 15 residues. Germline CDR1 reads SNHLY; CDR2 reads FYNNEI. CDR3 nucleotides: TGTGGCAGCAGTGAATCGCTTCTAGCGGGAGAGACCCAGTACTTC. Translation: CGSSESLLAGETQYF.

This clonotype was counted ten times or more. This chain connects TRBV6-1 to TRBJ1-1, with 7 bases fitting TRBD1. The CDR3 extends over 14 amino acids. Germline lookup yields CDR1 MNHNS and CDR2 SASEGT. V dropped 6 bases and J dropped 2; count of bases not matched to a gene: 6. CDR3 amino acids: CASREQGLNTEAFF. DNA of the CDR3: TGTGCCAGCAGAGAACAGGGGCTAAACACTGAAGCTTTCTTT.

This chain uses TRBV6-1 with TRBJ1-4; 9 nucleotides agree with TRBD1. CDR3 length: 14 amino acids. Trimming removed 10 bases from V and 5 bases from J; junction bases left unmatched: 8. Per the germline V gene, CDR1 is MNHNS and CDR2 is SASEGT. Here the CDR3 DNA reads TGTGCCACCAACAGGGGGCCAGAGAATGAAAAACTGTTTTTT. As protein: CATNRGPENEKLFF.

This chain joins TRBV25-1 and TRBJ2-3, with D maybe TRBD2 (6 bases). The germline gives CDR1 MGHDK, CDR2 SYGVNS. The length of the CDR3 is 15 residues. The V and J ends lost 3 bases and 2 bases respectively, with 12 bases between them. CDR3 sequence (DNA): TGTGCCAGCAGTGAGGCGGGGACCATCACAGATACGCAGTATTTT. It yields the protein CASSEAGTITDTQYF.

This clonotype was seen at least ten times. Written as DNA, the CDR3 is TGCAGCGTTGGCGATAGGATTGCAACTAATGAAAAACTGTTTTTT. Its translation: CSVGDRIATNEKLFF. The J gene is TRBJ1-4, the V gene TRBV29-1; D gene unclear. Trimming removed 4 bases from V and 0 bases from J, with 12 bases in between. Germline lookup yields CDR1 SQVTM and CDR2 ANQGSEA. CDR3 length: 15 amino acids.

Ten or more counts support this clonotype. V is TRBV27 and J is TRBJ1-1; D remains unclear. Germline V gene sequence: CDR1 MNHEY, CDR2 SMNVEV (reference sequence). This CDR3 has 13 amino acids. Trimming stripped 5 bases from V and 2 bases from J, with 9 bases between. The CDR3 region has the DNA TGTGCCAGCAGTCCCTCAATCAACACTGAAGCTTTCTTT. This sequence encodes CASSPSINTEAFF.